Listed below are T cell receptor beta chains from one sample, sequenced in a study of cytomegalovirus exposure and HLA in healthy donors. The data were produced by immunoSEQ multiplex PCR, yet TCRdb's version contains in-frame clones alone and is incomplete. The table includes more than 200,000 clones, 80% to 95% detected once. Sequencing was performed on PBMCs. All receptors come from a woman aged 30 to 39 in good health and CMV-seronegative. Each CDR3 is given without its conserved first and last residue. Each record gives: CDR3 protein, V gene.

ASSASGRQDYEQY	TRBV9
ASSLGTQTLNSNQPQH	TRBV7-9
ASSTGGSYGYT	TRBV18
ASSWVRERSYNEQF	TRBV27
ASSFMTGNYGYT	TRBV13
ASSLDPGSSGSRYTGELF	TRBV5-1
ASSLVTVGGTGELF	TRBV7-6
ASSFSPGLMETQY	TRBV7-3
ASRAGDGGTEAF	TRBV27
ASSLAPGRGTYEQY	TRBV7-8
ASSTNPTDYGQY	TRBV19
ASSEGNEQF	TRBV6-1
ASSPGRFSYNEQF	TRBV19
ASRTGANTEAF	TRBV19
ASSPQVATSDSYEQY	TRBV4-1
ASSPASGRALETQY	TRBV27
ASSFGDGYT	TRBV5-1